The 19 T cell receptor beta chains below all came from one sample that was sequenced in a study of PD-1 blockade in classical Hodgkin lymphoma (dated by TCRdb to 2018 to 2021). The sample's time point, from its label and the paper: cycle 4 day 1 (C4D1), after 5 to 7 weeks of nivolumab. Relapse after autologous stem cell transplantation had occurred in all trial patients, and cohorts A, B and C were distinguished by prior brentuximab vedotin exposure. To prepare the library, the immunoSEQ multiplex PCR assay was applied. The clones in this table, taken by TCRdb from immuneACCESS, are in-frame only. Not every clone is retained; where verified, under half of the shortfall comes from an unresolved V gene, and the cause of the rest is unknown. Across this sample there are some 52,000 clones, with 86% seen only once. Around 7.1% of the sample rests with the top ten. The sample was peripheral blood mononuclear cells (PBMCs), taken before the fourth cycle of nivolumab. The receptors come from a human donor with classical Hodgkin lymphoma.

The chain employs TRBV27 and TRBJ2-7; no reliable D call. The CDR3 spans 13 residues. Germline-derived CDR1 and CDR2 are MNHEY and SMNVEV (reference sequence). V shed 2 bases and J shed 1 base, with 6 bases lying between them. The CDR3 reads CASSLGPSYEQYF. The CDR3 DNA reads TGTGCCAGCAGTTTAGGGCCTTCCTACGAGCAGTACTTC.

The CDR3 DNA follows: TGTGCCAGCAGCTCGCAATCCTTCAACGGACTTATCAATGAGCAGTTCTTC. Translation: CASSSQSFNGLINEQFF. This rearrangement joins TRBV7-6 to TRBJ2-1, with TRBD2 as a possible D gene (5 bases). The V gene lost 4 bases and the J gene lost 6 bases, with 22 bases spanning the gap. Germline assignment: CDR1 SGHVS and CDR2 FNYEAQ. The CDR3 is 17 residues long.

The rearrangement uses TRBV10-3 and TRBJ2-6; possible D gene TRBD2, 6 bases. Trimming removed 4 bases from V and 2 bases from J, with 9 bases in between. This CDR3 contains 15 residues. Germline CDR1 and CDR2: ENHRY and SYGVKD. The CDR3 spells CAISGGGAGANVLTF. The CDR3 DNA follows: TGTGCCATCAGTGGCGGCGGGGCTGGGGCCAACGTCCTGACTTTC.

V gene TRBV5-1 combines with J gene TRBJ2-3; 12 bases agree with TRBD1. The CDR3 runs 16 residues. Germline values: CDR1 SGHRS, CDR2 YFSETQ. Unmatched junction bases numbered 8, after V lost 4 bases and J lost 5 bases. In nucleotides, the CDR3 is TGCGCCAGCAGCAAAGCGGGACAGGGGGCCAGAGATACGCAGTATTTT. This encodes CASSKAGQGARDTQYF.

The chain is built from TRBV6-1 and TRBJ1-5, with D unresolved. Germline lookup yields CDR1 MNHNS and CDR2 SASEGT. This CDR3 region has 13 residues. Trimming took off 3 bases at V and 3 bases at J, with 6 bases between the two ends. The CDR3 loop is CASSEFNNQPQHF. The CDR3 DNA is TGTGCCAGCAGTGAGTTCAACAATCAGCCCCAGCATTTT.

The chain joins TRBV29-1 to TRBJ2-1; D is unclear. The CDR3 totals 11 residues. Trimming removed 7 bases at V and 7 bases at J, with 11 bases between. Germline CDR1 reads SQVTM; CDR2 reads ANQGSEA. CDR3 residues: CSGERANEQFF. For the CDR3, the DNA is TGCAGCGGTGAGCGAGCGAATGAGCAGTTCTTC.

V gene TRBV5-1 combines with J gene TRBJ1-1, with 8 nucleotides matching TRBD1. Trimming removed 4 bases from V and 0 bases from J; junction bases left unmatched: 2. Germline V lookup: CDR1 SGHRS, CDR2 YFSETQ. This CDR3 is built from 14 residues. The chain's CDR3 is CASSRGQVNTEAFF. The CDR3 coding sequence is TGCGCCAGCAGCCGGGGACAGGTGAACACTGAAGCTTTCTTT.

In DNA form, the CDR3 reads TGTGCCAGCAGTTCCCCAGGGGGCGCCCACAATGAGCAGTTCTTC. It specifies CASSSPGGAHNEQFF. The chain has TRBV25-1 and TRBJ2-1, with 8 nucleotides matching TRBD1. V was clipped by 5 bases and J by 5 bases; unmatched bases: 8. The CDR3 spans 15 residues. The germline V gene encodes CDR1 MGHDK and CDR2 SYGVNS.

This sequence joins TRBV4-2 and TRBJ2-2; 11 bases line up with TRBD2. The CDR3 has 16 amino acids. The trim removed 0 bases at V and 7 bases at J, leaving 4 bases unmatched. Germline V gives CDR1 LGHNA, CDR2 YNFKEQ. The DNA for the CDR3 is TGTGCCAGCAGCCAAGAAATTAGCGGGAGGGACGGGGAGCTGTTTTTT. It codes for CASSQEISGRDGELFF.

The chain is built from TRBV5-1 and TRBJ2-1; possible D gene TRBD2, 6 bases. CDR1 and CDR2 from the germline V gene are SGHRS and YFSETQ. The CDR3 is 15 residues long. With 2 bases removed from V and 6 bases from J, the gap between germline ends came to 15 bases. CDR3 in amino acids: CASSLQPGGLNEQFF. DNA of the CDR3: TGCGCCAGCAGCTTACAGCCAGGAGGGCTCAATGAGCAGTTCTTC.

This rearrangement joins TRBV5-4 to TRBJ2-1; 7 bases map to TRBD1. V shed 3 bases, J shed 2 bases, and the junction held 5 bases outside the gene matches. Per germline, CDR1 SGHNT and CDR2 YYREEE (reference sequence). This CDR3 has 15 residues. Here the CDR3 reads CASSSAGTAYNEQFF. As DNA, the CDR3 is TGTGCCAGCAGCTCCGCCGGGACAGCCTACAATGAGCAGTTCTTC.

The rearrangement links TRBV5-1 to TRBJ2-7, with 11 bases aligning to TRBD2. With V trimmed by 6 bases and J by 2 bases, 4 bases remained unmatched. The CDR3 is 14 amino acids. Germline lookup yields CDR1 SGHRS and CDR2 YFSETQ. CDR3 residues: CASTGTSGAYEQYF. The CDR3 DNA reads TGCGCCAGCACGGGGACTAGCGGTGCCTACGAGCAGTACTTC.

CDR3 nucleotide sequence: TGTGCCACCATGTTTCGAGTAGCGAATCAAGAGACCCAGTACTTC. Translated, it gives CATMFRVANQETQYF. This chain uses TRBV27 with TRBJ2-5; D is perhaps TRBD2 (5 bases). V lost 10 bases to trimming and J lost 2 bases, with 20 bases between them. The CDR3 runs to 15 residues. Germline V gene lookup returns CDR1 MNHEY and CDR2 SMNVEV (reference sequence).

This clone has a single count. CDR3 region: CSVGVSAGGNTEAFF. CDR3 bases: TGCAGCGTTGGTGTGTCGGCAGGTGGGAACACTGAAGCTTTCTTT. The chain couples TRBV29-1 to TRBJ1-1; D call uncertain. Per the germline V gene, CDR1 is SQVTM and CDR2 is ANQGSEA. This CDR3 is built from 15 residues. V dropped 4 bases and J dropped 1 base, with 16 bases sitting between them.

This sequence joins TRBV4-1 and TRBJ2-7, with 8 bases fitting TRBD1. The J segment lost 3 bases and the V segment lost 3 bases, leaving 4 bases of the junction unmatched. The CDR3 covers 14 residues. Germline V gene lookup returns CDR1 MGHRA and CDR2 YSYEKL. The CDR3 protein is CASSQGTGYYEQYF. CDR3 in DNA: TGCGCCAGCAGCCAGGGGACAGGTTACTACGAGCAGTACTTC.

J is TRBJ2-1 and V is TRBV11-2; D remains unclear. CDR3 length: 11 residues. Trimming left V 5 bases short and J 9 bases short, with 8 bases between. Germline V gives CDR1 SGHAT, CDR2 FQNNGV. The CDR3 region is CASSRASEQFF. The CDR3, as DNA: TGTGCCAGCAGCCGAGCAAGTGAGCAGTTCTTC.

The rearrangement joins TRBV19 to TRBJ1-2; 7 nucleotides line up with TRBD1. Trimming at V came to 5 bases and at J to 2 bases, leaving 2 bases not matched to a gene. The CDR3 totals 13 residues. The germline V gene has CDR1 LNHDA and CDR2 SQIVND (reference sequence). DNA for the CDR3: TGTGCCAGTAGTCCGGGACAGAACTATGGCTACACCTTC. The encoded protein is CASSPGQNYGYTF.

DNA of the CDR3: TGCGCCAGCAGCGGGCACAGGCTCTACCAAGAGACCCAGTACTTC. The encoded protein is CASSGHRLYQETQYF. The genes are TRBV5-1 and TRBJ2-5, with a weak D call TRBD1 (5 bases). Germline V lookup: CDR1 SGHRS, CDR2 YFSETQ. V was trimmed by 4 bases and J by 0 bases, leaving 13 bases between them. The length of the CDR3 is 15 residues.

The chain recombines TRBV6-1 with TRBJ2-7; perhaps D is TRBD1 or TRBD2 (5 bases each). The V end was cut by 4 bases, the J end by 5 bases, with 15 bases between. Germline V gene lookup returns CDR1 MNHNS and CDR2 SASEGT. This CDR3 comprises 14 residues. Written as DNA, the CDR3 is TGTGCCAGCAGTGCGAGGGGTAATCTCAACGAGCAGTACTTC. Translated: CASSARGNLNEQYF.